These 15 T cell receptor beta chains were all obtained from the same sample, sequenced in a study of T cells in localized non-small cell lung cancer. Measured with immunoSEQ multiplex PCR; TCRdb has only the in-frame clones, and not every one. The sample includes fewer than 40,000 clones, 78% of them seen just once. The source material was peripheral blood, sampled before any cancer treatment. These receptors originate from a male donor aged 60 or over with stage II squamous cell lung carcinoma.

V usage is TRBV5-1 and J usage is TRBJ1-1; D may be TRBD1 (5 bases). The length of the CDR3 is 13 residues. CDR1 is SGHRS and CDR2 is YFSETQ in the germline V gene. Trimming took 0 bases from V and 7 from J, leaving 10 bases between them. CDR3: CASSLGQRDEAFF. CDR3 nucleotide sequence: TGCGCCAGCAGCTTGGGACAGAGAGATGAAGCTTTCTTT.

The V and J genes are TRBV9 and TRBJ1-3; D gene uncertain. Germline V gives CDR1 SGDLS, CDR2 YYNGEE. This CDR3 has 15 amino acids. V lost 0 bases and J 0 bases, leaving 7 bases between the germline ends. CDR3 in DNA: TGTGCCAGCAGCGTAGGGACCGACTCTGGAAACACCATATATTTT. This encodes CASSVGTDSGNTIYF.

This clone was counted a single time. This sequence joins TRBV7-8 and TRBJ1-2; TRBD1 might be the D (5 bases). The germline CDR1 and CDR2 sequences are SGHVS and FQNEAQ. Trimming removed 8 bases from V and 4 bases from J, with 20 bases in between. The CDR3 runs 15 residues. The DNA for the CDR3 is TGTGCCAGCGAACCCACAGGCGGGAGGTCCTATGGCTACACCTTC. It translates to CASEPTGGRSYGYTF.

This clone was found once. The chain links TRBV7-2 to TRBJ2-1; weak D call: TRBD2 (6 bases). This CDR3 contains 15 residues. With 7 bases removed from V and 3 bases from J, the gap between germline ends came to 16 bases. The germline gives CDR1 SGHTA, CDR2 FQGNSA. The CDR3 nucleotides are TGTGCCAGCAAGTCGGGGGAGGCATACTACAATGAGCAGTTCTTC. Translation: CASKSGEAYYNEQFF.

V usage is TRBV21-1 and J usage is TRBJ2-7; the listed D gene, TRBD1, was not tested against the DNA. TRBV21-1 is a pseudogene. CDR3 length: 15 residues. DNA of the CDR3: TGTGCCAGCAGCAAACGGACAGGGGGGAGCTACGAGCAGTACTTC. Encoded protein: CASSKRTGGSYEQYF.

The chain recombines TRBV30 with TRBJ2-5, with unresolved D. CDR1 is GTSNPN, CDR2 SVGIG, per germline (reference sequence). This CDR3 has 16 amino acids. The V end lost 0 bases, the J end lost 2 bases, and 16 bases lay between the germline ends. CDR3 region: CAWSVRLIKKQETQYF. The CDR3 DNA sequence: TGTGCCTGGAGTGTACGACTGATCAAGAAACAAGAGACCCAGTACTTC.

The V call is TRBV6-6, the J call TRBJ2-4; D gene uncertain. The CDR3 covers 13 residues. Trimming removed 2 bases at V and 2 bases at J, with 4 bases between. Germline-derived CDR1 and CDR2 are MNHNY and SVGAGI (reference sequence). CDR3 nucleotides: TGTGCCAGCAGTTACGCCACCAAAAACATTCAGTACTTC. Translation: CASSYATKNIQYF.

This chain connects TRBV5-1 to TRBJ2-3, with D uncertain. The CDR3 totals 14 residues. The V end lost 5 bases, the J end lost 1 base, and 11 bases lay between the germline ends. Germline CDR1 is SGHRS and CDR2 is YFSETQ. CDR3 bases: TGCGCCAGCAGTCCCCCGGAAGGCACAGATACGCAGTATTTT. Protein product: CASSPPEGTDTQYF.

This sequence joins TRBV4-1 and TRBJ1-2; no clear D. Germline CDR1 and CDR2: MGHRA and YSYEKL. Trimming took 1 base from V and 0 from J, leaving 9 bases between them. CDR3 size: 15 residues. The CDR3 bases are TGCGCCAGCAGCCAAGGCCGGGTAACTAACTATGGCTACACCTTC. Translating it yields CASSQGRVTNYGYTF.

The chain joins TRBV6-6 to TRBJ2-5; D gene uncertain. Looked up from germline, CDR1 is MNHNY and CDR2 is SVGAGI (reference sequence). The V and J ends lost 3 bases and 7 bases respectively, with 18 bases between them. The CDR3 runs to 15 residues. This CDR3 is CASSYDGSGLGTQYF. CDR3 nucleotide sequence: TGTGCCAGCAGTTATGACGGGTCCGGGCTGGGGACCCAGTACTTC.

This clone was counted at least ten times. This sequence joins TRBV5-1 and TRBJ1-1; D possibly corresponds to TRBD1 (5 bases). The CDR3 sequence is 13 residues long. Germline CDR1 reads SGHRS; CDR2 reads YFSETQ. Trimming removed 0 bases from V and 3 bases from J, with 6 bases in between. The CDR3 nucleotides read TGCGCCAGCAGCTTGGTGACAGACACTGAAGCTTTCTTT. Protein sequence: CASSLVTDTEAFF.

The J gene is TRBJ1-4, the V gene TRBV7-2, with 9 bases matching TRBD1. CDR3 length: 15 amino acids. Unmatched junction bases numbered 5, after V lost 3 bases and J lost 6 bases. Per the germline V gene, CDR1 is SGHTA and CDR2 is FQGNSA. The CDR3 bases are TGTGCCAGCAGCTTGGTGGGACAGGGATATGAAAAACTGTTTTTT. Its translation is CASSLVGQGYEKLFF. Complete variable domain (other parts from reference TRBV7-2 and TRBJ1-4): GAGVSQSPSNKVTEKGKDVELRCDPISGHTALYWYRQSLGQGLEFLIYFQGNSAPDKSGLPSDRFSAERTGGSVSTLTIQRTQQEDSAVYLCASSLVGQGYEKLFFGSGTQLSVL.

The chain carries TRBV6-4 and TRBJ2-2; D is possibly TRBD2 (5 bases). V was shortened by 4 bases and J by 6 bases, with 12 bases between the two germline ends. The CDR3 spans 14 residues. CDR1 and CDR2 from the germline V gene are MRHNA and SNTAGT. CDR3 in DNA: TGTGCCAGCAGTGCTGGCCCCGGGGCCGGGGAGCTGTTTTTT. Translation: CASSAGPGAGELFF.

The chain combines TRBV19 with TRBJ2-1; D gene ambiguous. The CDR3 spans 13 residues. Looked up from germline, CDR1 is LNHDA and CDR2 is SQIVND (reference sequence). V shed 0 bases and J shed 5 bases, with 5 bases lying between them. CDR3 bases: TGTGCCAGTAGTATAGAGCTCCACAATGAGCAGTTCTTC. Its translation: CASSIELHNEQFF.

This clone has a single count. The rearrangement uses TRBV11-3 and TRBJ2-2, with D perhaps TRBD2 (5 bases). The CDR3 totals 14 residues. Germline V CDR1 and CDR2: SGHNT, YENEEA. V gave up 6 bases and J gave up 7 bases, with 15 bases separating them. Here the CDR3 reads CASRLKLEGGELFF. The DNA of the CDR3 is TGTGCCAGCAGACTCAAACTAGAGGGCGGGGAGCTGTTTTTT. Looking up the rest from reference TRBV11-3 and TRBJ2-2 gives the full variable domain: EAGVVQSPRYKIIEKKQPVAFWCNPISGHNTLYWYLQNLGQGPELLIRYENEEAVDDSQLPKDRFSAERLKGVDSTLKIQPAELGDSAVYLCASRLKLEGGELFFGEGSRLTVL.